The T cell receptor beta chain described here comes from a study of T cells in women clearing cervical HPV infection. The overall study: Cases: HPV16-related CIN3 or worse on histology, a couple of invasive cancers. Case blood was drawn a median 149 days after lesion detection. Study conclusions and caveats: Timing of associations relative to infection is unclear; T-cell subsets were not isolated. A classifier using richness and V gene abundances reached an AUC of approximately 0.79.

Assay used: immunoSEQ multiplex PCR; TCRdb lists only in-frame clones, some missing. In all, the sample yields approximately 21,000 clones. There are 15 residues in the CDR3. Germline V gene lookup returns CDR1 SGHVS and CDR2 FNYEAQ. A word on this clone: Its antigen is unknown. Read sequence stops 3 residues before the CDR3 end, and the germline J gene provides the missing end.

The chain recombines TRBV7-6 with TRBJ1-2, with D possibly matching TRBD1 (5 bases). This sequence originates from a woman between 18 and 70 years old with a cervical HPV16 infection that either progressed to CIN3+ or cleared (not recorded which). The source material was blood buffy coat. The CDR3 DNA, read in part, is TGTGCCAGCAGCTTAGAGACTAGCGGACACTACGAC. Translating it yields CASSLETSGHYD. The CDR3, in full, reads CASSLETSGHYDYTF.